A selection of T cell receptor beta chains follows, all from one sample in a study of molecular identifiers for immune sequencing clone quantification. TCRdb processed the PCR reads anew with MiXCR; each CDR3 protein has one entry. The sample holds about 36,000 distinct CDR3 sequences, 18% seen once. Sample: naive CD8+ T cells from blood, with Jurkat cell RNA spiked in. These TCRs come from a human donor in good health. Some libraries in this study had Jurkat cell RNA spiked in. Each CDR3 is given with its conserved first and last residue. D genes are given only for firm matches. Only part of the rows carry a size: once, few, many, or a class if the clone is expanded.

CDR3nt: TGTGCCAGCAGCCTCGACTACTACGAGCAGTACTTC
CDR3aa: CASSLDYYEQYF
abundance: many
v_gene: TRBV7-9
len: 12
d_gene: NA
j_gene: TRBJ2-7

CDR3nt: TGCGCCAGCAGCCAGAAGGACAGGGGGGGAGAGACCCAGTACTTC
CDR3aa: CASSQKDRGGETQYF
abundance: many
v_gene: TRBV4-1
len: 15
d_gene: TRBD1
j_gene: TRBJ2-5

CDR3nt: TGCGCCAGCCACCAGGGGGGACAACAAGAGACCCAGTACTTC
CDR3aa: CASHQGGQQETQYF
abundance: many
v_gene: TRBV5-1
len: 14
d_gene: NA
j_gene: TRBJ2-5

CDR3nt: TGTGCCAGCAGCCTATCGACAGGGGGCTACGAGCAGTGCTTC
CDR3aa: CASSLSTGGYEQCF
abundance: NA
v_gene: TRBV5-5
len: 14
d_gene: TRBD1
j_gene: TRBJ2-7

CDR3nt: TGCAGCGTTGTCGGTAGGGGAAAGGTTGACTTC
CDR3aa: CSVVGRGKVDF
abundance: many
v_gene: TRBV29-1
len: 11
d_gene: NA
j_gene: TRBJ2-7

CDR3nt: TGTGCCAGTAGTGTACAGGGAGTTTTTCAGCCCCAGCATTTT
CDR3aa: CASSVQGVFQPQHF
abundance: NA
v_gene: TRBV19
len: 14
d_gene: NA
j_gene: TRBJ1-5

CDR3nt: TGTGCCAGCATCCTCACAGGGGGCAACACTGAAGCTTTCTTT
CDR3aa: CASILTGGNTEAFF
abundance: few
v_gene: TRBV6-2/TRBV6-3
len: 14
d_gene: TRBD1
j_gene: TRBJ1-1

CDR3nt: TGTGCCAGCAGCTTAGACCCCGACAGCAGAGAGACCCAGTACTTC
CDR3aa: CASSLDPDSRETQYF
abundance: many
v_gene: TRBV7-8
len: 15
d_gene: NA
j_gene: TRBJ2-5

CDR3nt: TGTGCCAGTAGACGAGGGGACGGAGGTTCTACCGAAAAACTGTTTTTT
CDR3aa: CASRRGDGGSTEKLFF
abundance: many
v_gene: TRBV19
len: 16
d_gene: NA
j_gene: TRBJ1-4

CDR3nt: TGTGCCAGCAGGGGACAGGGGATGGCCAATGAGCAGTTCTTC
CDR3aa: CASRGQGMANEQFF
abundance: few
v_gene: TRBV12-3/TRBV12-4
len: 14
d_gene: TRBD1
j_gene: TRBJ2-1

CDR3nt: TGCAGTGCTAGGCCGGGACAGGGTACGAAGCAGTACTTC
CDR3aa: CSARPGQGTKQYF
abundance: NA
v_gene: TRBV20-1
len: 13
d_gene: TRBD1
j_gene: TRBJ2-7

CDR3nt: TGTGCCAGCAGTTACAGGCCAGTAACTAATGAAAAACTGTTTTTT
CDR3aa: CASSYRPVTNEKLFF
abundance: many
v_gene: TRBV6-5
len: 15
d_gene: NA
j_gene: TRBJ1-4

CDR3nt: TGTGCCAGCAGCTCCGGCGGCGGGAGGGGTGAGCAGTACTTC
CDR3aa: CASSSGGGRGEQYF
abundance: NA
v_gene: TRBV7-8
len: 14
d_gene: TRBD2
j_gene: TRBJ2-7

CDR3nt: TGTGCCAGCTCCGGGACCACCTACGAGCAGTACTTC
CDR3aa: CASSGTTYEQYF
abundance: many
v_gene: TRBV12-3/TRBV12-4
len: 12
d_gene: NA
j_gene: TRBJ2-7

CDR3nt: TGTGCCACCAGCAGAGTAGGGGGCAACACCGGGGAGCTGTTTTTT
CDR3aa: CATSRVGGNTGELFF
abundance: many
v_gene: TRBV15
len: 15
d_gene: TRBD1
j_gene: TRBJ2-2

CDR3nt: TGTGCCAGCGGGGGGAATGAGCAGTTCTTC
CDR3aa: CASGGNEQFF
abundance: once
v_gene: TRBV5-4
len: 10
d_gene: NA
j_gene: TRBJ2-1

CDR3nt: TGTGCCAGCAGGGGGACTTATGGGGAGACCCAGTACTTC
CDR3aa: CASRGTYGETQYF
abundance: many
v_gene: TRBV27
len: 13
d_gene: NA
j_gene: TRBJ2-5

CDR3nt: TGTGCCAGCAGAGCCGGGACAGGGAACAATCAGCCCCAGCATTTT
CDR3aa: CASRAGTGNNQPQHF
abundance: many
v_gene: TRBV6-5
len: 15
d_gene: TRBD1
j_gene: TRBJ1-5

CDR3nt: TGCGCCAGCAGTGAGGCGGGATCGTTCGTTGCCGGGGAGCTGTTTTTT
CDR3aa: CASSEAGSFVAGELFF
abundance: many
v_gene: TRBV10-2
len: 16
d_gene: NA
j_gene: TRBJ2-2

CDR3nt: TGTGCCAGCATTGGCAGGGGGACTGAAGCTTTCTTT
CDR3aa: CASIGRGTEAFF
abundance: NA
v_gene: TRBV28
len: 12
d_gene: TRBD1
j_gene: TRBJ1-1

CDR3nt: TGCAGTGCTAGAGATCGGCTACAGGGCACCTACGAGCAGTACTTC
CDR3aa: CSARDRLQGTYEQYF
abundance: medium-sized
v_gene: TRBV20-1
len: 15
d_gene: NA
j_gene: TRBJ2-7

CDR3nt: TGTGCCAGCAGGGAGGGTGGTACGCAGTATTTT
CDR3aa: CASREGGTQYF
abundance: many
v_gene: TRBV6-1
len: 11
d_gene: NA
j_gene: TRBJ2-3

CDR3nt: TGTGCCAGCTCATCAAACCGGGACATCCCAAACATTCAGTACTTC
CDR3aa: CASSSNRDIPNIQYF
abundance: many
v_gene: TRBV18
len: 15
d_gene: NA
j_gene: TRBJ2-4

CDR3nt: TGTGCCAGCAGCTTGGTTCGTGGGCTTGAAGCTTTCTTT
CDR3aa: CASSLVRGLEAFF
abundance: many
v_gene: TRBV5-6
len: 13
d_gene: NA
j_gene: TRBJ1-1

CDR3nt: TGTGCCAGCAGCACGACTGGTAGCTCCTACGAGCAGTACTTC
CDR3aa: CASSTTGSSYEQYF
abundance: NA
v_gene: TRBV6-5
len: 14
d_gene: NA
j_gene: TRBJ2-7

CDR3nt: TGTGCCAGCAGTTTCCTACGACTAGCGGGAGGAATTACGTTAGAGCAGTACTTC
CDR3aa: CASSFLRLAGGITLEQYF
abundance: many
v_gene: TRBV6-5
len: 18
d_gene: TRBD2
j_gene: TRBJ2-7

CDR3nt: TGCGCCAGCAGCCTAGGGACTAGCGGGAGTTTGAACAATGAGCAGTTCTTC
CDR3aa: CASSLGTSGSLNNEQFF
abundance: many
v_gene: TRBV4-3
len: 17
d_gene: TRBD2
j_gene: TRBJ2-1

CDR3nt: TGCGCCAGCAGCCAAGCCCCTGGGGGAGATGAAAAACTGTTTTTT
CDR3aa: CASSQAPGGDEKLFF
abundance: many
v_gene: TRBV4-1
len: 15
d_gene: NA
j_gene: TRBJ1-4

CDR3nt: TGCAGTGCTCCCCTCCTTCCTGGACAGGGGAATAGCAATCAGCCCCAGCATTTT
CDR3aa: CSAPLLPGQGNSNQPQHF
abundance: NA
v_gene: TRBV20-1
len: 18
d_gene: TRBD1
j_gene: TRBJ1-5

CDR3nt: TGTGCCAGCTCATCGACGGGAAGCTCCTATAATTCACCCCTCCACTTT
CDR3aa: CASSSTGSSYNSPLHF
abundance: many
v_gene: TRBV18
len: 16
d_gene: NA
j_gene: TRBJ1-6

CDR3nt: TGTGCCATCAGTGACCCAGACTGGGGGAGCTCTGGGACCAACGTCCTGACTTTC
CDR3aa: CAISDPDWGSSGTNVLTF
abundance: few
v_gene: TRBV10-3
len: 18
d_gene: NA
j_gene: TRBJ2-6

CDR3nt: TGTGCCAGCAGCTTGTACGCGCGGCCCTTAGATACGCAGTATTTT
CDR3aa: CASSLYARPLDTQYF
abundance: NA
v_gene: TRBV5-6
len: 15
d_gene: NA
j_gene: TRBJ2-3

CDR3nt: TGTGCCAGTTGGACACTGAACACTGAAGCTTTCTTT
CDR3aa: CASWTLNTEAFF
abundance: NA
v_gene: TRBV19
len: 12
d_gene: NA
j_gene: TRBJ1-1

CDR3nt: TGTGCCAGCAGTTTCAATCGATTGACAGATACGCAGTATTTT
CDR3aa: CASSFNRLTDTQYF
abundance: many
v_gene: TRBV28
len: 14
d_gene: NA
j_gene: TRBJ2-3